This T cell receptor (beta chain) came from a study of CD8+ T cells in alopecia areata. Findings and limits, study-wide: It was lesional scalp, especially alopecia totalis/universalis, that showed higher clonality than normal scalp.

Following extraction, RNA underwent reverse transcription to cDNA, which served as the sequencing template. Assay used: immunoSEQ multiplex PCR; TCRdb lists only in-frame clones, some missing. In the table there are about 150,000 clones, 45% to 60% of which are singletons. V shed 8 bases and J shed 0 bases, with 14 bases lying between them. The CDR3 runs 16 residues. From germline, CDR1 is SGHTA and CDR2 FQGNSA. This clone was detected a few times. Its specificity is unknown. Sequences were derived from CD8+ T cells sorted from blood, sampled at week 0. The source of this sequence is a human donor with alopecia areata. The V and J genes are TRBV7-2 and TRBJ2-6, with D tentatively TRBD1 or TRBD2 (5 bases each). CDR3 nucleotide sequence: TGTGCCAGCTCGGGACGTCCTACCTCTGGGGCCAACGTCCTGACTTTC. Translated, it gives CASSGRPTSGANVLTF.